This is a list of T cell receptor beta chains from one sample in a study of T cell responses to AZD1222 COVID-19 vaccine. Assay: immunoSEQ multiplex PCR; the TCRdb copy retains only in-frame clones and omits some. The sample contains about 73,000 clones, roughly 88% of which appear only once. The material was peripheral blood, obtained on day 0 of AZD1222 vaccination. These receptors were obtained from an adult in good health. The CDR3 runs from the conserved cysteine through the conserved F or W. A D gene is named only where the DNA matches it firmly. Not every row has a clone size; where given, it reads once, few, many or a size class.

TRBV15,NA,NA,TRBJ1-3,CATSSGGSSGNTIYF,TGTGCCACCAGCAGCGGGGGCAGCTCTGGAAACACCATATATTTT
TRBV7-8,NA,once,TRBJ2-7,CASSKSAGYSYEQYF,TGTGCCAGCAGCAAATCCGCCGGATATTCCTACGAGCAGTACTTC
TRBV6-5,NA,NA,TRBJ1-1,CASSYSPGPVGTEAFF,TGTGCCAGCAGTTACTCCCCCGGCCCGGTAGGGACTGAAGCTTTCTTT
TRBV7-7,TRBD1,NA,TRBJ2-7,CASSSWNRTGAAYEQYF,TGTGCTAGCAGCTCCTGGAATCGGACAGGGGCGGCTTACGAGCAGTACTTC
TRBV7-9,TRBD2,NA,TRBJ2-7,CASSLAGGYEQYF,TGTGCCAGCAGCTTAGCCGGGGGGTACGAGCAGTACTTC
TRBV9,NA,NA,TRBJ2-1,CASSVGDINEQFF,TGTGCCAGCAGCGTAGGGGATATCAATGAGCAGTTCTTC
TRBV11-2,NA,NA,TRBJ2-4,CASSFDSGRGNIQYF,TGTGCCAGCAGCTTCGACTCGGGAAGGGGTAACATTCAGTACTTC
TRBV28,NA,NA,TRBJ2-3,CASSLAGFTDTQYF,TGTGCCAGCAGTTTGGCGGGTTTTACAGATACGCAGTATTTT
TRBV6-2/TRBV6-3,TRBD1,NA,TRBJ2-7,CASSYPLQGQPYEQYF,TGTGCCAGCAGTTACCCCCTACAGGGGCAACCCTACGAGCAGTACTTC
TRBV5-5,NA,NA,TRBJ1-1,CASSLAGDTEAFF,TGTGCCAGCAGCTTGGCAGGGGACACTGAAGCTTTCTTT
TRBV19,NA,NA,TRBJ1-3,CASGTPGNTIYF,TGTGCCAGCGGGACACCGGGAAACACCATATATTTT
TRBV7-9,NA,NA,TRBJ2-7,CASSLPGGESEQYF,TGTGCCAGCAGCTTACCCGGCGGCGAATCCGAGCAGTACTTC
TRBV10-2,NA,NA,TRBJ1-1,CASSESLSSMNTEAFF,TGCGCCAGCAGTGAGTCGCTCAGCTCGATGAACACTGAAGCTTTCTTT
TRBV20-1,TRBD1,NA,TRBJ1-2,CSAIQGSGYTF,TGCAGTGCCATACAGGGGTCGGGCTACACCTTC
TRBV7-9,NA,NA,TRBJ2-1,CASSRDVFF,TGTGCCAGCAGCCGTGATGTGTTCTTC
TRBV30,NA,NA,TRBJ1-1,CAWIGGGGWTEAFF,TGTGCCTGGATAGGCGGGGGGGGCTGGACTGAAGCTTTCTTT
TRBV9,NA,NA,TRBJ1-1,CASSVASGYTEAFF,TGTGCCAGCAGCGTAGCTTCGGGGTACACTGAAGCTTTCTTT
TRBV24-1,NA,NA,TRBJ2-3,CATSRGRGGYTDTQYF,TGTGCCACCAGTCGAGGGAGAGGGGGGTACACAGATACGCAGTATTTT
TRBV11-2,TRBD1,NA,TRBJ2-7,CASSFSRGLSLSSYEQYF,TGTGCCAGCAGCTTTTCGAGGGGGCTTTCGCTTAGCTCCTACGAGCAGTACTTC
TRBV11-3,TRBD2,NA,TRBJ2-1,CASSVGTSGADEQFF,TGTGCCAGCAGCGTAGGGACTAGCGGTGCGGATGAGCAGTTCTTC
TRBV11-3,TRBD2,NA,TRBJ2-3,CASSGGGSTDTQYF,TGTGCCAGCAGCGGGGGAGGGAGCACAGATACGCAGTATTTT
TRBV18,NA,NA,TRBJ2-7,CASSPRADEQYF,TGTGCCAGCTCACCACGTGCGGACGAGCAGTACTTC
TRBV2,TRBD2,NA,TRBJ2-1,CASLLAPSRNEQFF,TGTGCCAGCCTACTAGCGCCAAGCCGGAATGAGCAGTTCTTC
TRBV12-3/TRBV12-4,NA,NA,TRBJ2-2,CASSKTGAGELFF,TGTGCCAGCAGTAAGACCGGGGCCGGGGAGCTGTTTTTT
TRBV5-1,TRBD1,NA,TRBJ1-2,CASSQGQGAIGYTF,TGCGCCAGCAGCCAAGGACAGGGGGCGATTGGCTACACCTTC
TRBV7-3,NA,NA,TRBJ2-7,CASRYRENSYEQYF,TGTGCCAGCAGGTATCGGGAGAACTCCTACGAGCAGTACTTC
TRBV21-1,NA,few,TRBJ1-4,CASKPPVGRRNEKLFF,TGTGCCAGCAAGCCCCCTGTCGGACGGCGAAATGAAAAACTGTTTTTT
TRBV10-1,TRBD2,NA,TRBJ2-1,CASSAVGRLNEQFF,TGCGCCAGCAGTGCGGTCGGGAGGCTCAATGAGCAGTTCTTC
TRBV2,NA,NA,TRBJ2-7,CASSQDLTAGGLPYEQYF,TGTGCCAGCAGCCAGGACTTGACTGCCGGAGGCCTACCCTACGAGCAGTACTTC
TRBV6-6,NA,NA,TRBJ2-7,CASRSGAYEQYF,TGTGCCAGCAGGTCCGGGGCCTACGAGCAGTACTTC
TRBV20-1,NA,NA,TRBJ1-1,CSARTARGAFF,TGCAGTGCTAGGACGGCGCGTGGGGCTTTCTTT
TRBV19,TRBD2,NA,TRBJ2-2,CASSIQGLAGFPTGELFF,TGTGCCAGTAGTATTCAAGGACTAGCGGGATTCCCCACCGGGGAGCTGTTTTTT
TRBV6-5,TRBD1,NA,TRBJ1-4,CASRPGQNNEKLFF,TGTGCCAGCAGACCGGGACAGAATAATGAAAAACTGTTTTTT
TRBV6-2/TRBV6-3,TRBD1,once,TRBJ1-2,CASSYQTGNNYGYTF,TGTGCCAGCAGTTACCAGACAGGGAACAACTATGGCTACACCTTC
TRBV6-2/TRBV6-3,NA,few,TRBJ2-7,CASSYSVLPAYEQYF,TGTGCCAGCAGTTACTCGGTTCTACCAGCCTACGAGCAGTACTTC
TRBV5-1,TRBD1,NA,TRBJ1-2,CASSLATGGSYTF,TGCGCCAGCAGCTTGGCCACAGGGGGAAGCTACACCTTC
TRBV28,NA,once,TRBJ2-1,CASSPRGEGKYNEQFF,TGTGCCAGCAGCCCTAGAGGGGAAGGTAAATACAATGAGCAGTTCTTC
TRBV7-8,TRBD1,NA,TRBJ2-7,CASSPRQGVTYEQYF,TGTGCCAGCAGCCCCAGACAGGGGGTTACCTACGAGCAGTACTTC
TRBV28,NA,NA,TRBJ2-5,CASSLPGPETQYF,TGTGCCAGCAGTTTGCCGGGTCCGGAGACCCAGTACTTC
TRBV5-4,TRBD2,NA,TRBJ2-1,CASSPPAGDFNEQFF,TGTGCCAGCAGCCCCCCAGCGGGGGATTTCAATGAGCAGTTCTTC
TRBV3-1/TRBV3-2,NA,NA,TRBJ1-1,CASSQARAMNTEAFF,TGTGCCAGCAGCCAAGCAAGGGCCATGAACACTGAAGCTTTCTTT
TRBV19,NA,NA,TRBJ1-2,CASREGGGYGYTF,TGTGCCAGTCGTGAGGGGGGAGGCTATGGCTACACCTTC
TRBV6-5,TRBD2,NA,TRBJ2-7,CASSLSGREYEQYF,TGTGCCAGCAGTCTTAGCGGGAGGGAGTACGAGCAGTACTTC
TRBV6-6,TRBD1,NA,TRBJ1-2,CASIQGASNYGYTF,TGTGCCAGCATACAGGGGGCGAGTAACTATGGCTACACCTTC
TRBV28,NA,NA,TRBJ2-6,CASRTPGTFSGANVLTF,TGTGCCAGCAGAACCCCAGGGACGTTCTCTGGGGCCAACGTCCTGACTTTC
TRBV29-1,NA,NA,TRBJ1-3,CSVEGTLRNTIYF,TGCAGCGTTGAGGGGACGCTTCGAAACACCATATATTTT
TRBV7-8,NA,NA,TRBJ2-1,CASSLVGVSSYNEQFF,TGTGCCAGCAGCTTAGTCGGGGTGAGCTCCTACAATGAGCAGTTCTTC
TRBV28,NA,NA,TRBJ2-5,CASSLSGTFQETQYF,TGTGCCAGCAGTTTATCGGGGACATTCCAAGAGACCCAGTACTTC
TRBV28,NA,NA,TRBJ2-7,CASSLQGHEQYF,TGTGCCAGCAGTTTACAGGGGCACGAGCAGTACTTC
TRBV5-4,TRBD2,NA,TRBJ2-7,CASSPWAGSGGYEQYF,TGTGCCAGCAGCCCCTGGGCGGGTAGCGGGGGCTACGAGCAGTACTTC
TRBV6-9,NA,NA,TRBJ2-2,CASSPSDPGAAGELFF,TGTGCCAGCAGTCCATCTGACCCCGGGGCCGCCGGGGAGCTGTTTTTT
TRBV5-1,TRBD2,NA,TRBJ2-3,CASSSGGTSGGGGTDTQYF,TGCGCCAGCAGCTCAGGAGGGACTAGCGGAGGTGGCGGCACAGATACGCAGTATTTT
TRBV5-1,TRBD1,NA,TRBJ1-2,CASSPSPGTGSEFQGYTF,TGCGCCAGCAGCCCGAGTCCCGGGACAGGTTCGGAATTTCAGGGCTACACCTTC
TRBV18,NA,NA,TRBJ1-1,CASSPRTVENTEAFF,TGTGCCAGCTCACCACGTACAGTTGAGAACACTGAAGCTTTCTTT
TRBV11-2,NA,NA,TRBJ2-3,CASSPDRQSLITDTQYF,TGTGCCAGCAGCCCCGATCGACAGAGTCTTATCACAGATACGCAGTATTTT